The T cell receptor (beta chain) under discussion was sequenced for a study of blood T cell repertoires in COVID-19. At the level of the study: Nucleic acid was either cDNA or gDNA, and it came from T cells, B-cell-depleted T cells, or PBMCs.

Clones were read by immunoSEQ multiplex PCR, and TCRdb kept only the in-frame ones, dropping some. In the table there are approximately 260,000 clones, roughly 86% of which are singletons. The CDR3 consists of 15 residues. Trimming at V came to 4 bases and at J to 5 bases, leaving 9 bases not matched to a gene. CDR1 and CDR2 from the germline V gene are GTSNPN and SVGIG (reference sequence). Sequencing was done on a sample of PBMCs or T cells enriched from blood (not recorded which). V usage is TRBV30 and J usage is TRBJ2-3; the match to TRBD2 covers 10 bases. The receptor comes from an older woman who had recovered from COVID-19. The CDR3, as DNA: TGTGCCTGGAACCCGAGCGGGGGGGCTGGAGATACGCAGTATTTT. Protein: CAWNPSGGAGDTQYF.